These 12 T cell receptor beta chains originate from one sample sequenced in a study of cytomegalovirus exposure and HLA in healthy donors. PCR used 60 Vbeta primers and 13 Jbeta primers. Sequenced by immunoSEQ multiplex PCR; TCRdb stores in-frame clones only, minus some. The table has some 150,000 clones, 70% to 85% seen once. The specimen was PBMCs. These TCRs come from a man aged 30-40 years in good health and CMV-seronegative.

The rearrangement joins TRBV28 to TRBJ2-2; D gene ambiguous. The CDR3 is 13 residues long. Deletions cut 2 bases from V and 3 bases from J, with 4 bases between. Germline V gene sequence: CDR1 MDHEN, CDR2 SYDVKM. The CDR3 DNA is TGTGCCAGCAGTTTACGGGACACCGGGGAGCTGTTTTTT. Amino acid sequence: CASSLRDTGELFF.

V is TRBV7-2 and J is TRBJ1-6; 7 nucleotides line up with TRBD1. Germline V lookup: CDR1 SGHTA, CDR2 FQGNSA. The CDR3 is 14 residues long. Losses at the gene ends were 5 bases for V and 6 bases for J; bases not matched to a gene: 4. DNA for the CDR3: TGTGCCAGCAGCGCAAGGGACAGTAATTCACCCCTCCACTTT. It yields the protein CASSARDSNSPLHF.

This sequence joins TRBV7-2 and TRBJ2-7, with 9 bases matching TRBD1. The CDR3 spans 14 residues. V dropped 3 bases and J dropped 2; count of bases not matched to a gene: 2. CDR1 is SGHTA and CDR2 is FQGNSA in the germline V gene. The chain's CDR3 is CASSFRTGAYEQYF. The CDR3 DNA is TGTGCCAGCAGCTTTCGGACAGGGGCCTACGAGCAGTACTTC.

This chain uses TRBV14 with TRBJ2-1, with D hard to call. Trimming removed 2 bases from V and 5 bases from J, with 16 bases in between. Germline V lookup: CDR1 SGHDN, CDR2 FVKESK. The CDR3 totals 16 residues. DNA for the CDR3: TGTGCCAGCAGCCAAAAGTCACCTGGAGCTGACAATGAGCAGTTCTTC. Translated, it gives CASSQKSPGADNEQFF.

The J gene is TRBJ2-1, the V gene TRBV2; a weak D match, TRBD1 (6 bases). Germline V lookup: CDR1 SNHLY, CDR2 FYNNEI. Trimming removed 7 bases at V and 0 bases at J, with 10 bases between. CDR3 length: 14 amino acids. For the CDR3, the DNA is TGTGCCAGCATCACAGGGAGCTCCTACAATGAGCAGTTCTTC. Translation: CASITGSSYNEQFF. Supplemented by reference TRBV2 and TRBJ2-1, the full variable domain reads EPEVTQTPSHQVTQMGQEVILRCVPISNHLYFYWYRQILGQKVEFLVSFYNNEISEKSEIFDDQFSVERPDGSNFTLKIRSTKLEDSAMYFCASITGSSYNEQFFGPGTRLTVL.

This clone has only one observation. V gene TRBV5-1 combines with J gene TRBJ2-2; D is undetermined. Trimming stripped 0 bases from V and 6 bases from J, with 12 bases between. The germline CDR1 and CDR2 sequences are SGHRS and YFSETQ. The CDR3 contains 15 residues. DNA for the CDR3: TGCGCCAGCAGCTTGGCCCCTCGTCCGGCCGGGGAGCTGTTTTTT. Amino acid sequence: CASSLAPRPAGELFF.

The CDR3, as DNA: TGCAGCGTTACCGGGACTAGCAACGAGCAGTACTTC. This encodes CSVTGTSNEQYF. The rearrangement uses TRBV29-1 and TRBJ2-7; TRBD2 matches at 9 bases. The CDR3 spans 12 residues. Unmatched junction bases numbered 4, after V lost 5 bases and J lost 5 bases. Germline assignment: CDR1 SQVTM and CDR2 ANQGSEA.

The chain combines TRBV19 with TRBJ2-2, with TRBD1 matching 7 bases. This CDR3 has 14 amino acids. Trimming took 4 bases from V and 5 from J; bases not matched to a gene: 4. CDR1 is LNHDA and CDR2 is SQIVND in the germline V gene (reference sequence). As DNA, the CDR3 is TGTGCCAGTAGTAGTCAGGGGGTAACCGGGGAGCTGTTTTTT. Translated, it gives CASSSQGVTGELFF.

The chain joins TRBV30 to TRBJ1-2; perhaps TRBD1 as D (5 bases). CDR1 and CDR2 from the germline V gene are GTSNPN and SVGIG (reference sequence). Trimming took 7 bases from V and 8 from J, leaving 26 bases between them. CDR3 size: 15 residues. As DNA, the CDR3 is TGTGCCTCGAAACGTCCGTGGGGCTCCAGTCGGGGCTACACCTTC. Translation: CASKRPWGSSRGYTF.

In DNA form, the CDR3 reads TGTGCCAGTAGTAAAACCCGTTCCTACGAGCAGTACTTC. Amino acid sequence: CASSKTRSYEQYF. The chain combines TRBV19 with TRBJ2-5; no firm D call. Gene TRBJ2-7 matches the end of the DNA better, so the J call may be wrong. The CDR3 is 13 residues long. Germline V gives CDR1 LNHDA, CDR2 SQIVND (reference sequence).

The DNA for the CDR3 is TGTGCCAGTAGTTCCCGGTCAGGGGGCGAGCAGTACTTC. Amino acid sequence: CASSSRSGGEQYF. The V and J genes are TRBV19 and TRBJ2-7; 7 nucleotides match TRBD1. V dropped 5 bases and J dropped 6; count of bases not matched to a gene: 7. This CDR3 spans 13 amino acids. Germline CDR1 reads LNHDA; CDR2 reads SQIVND (reference sequence). Filled out from reference TRBV19 and TRBJ2-7, the complete variable domain reads DGGITQSPKYLFRKEGQNVTLSCEQNLNHDAMYWYRQDPGQGLRLIYYSQIVNDFQKGDIAEGYSVSREKKESFPLTVTSAQKNPTAFYLCASSSRSGGEQYFGPGTRLTVT.

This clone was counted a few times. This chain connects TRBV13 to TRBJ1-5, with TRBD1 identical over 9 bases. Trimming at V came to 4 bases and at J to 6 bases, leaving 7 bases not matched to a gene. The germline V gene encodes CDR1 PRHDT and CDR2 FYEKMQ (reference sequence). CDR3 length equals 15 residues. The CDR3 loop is CASSYGTGSGQPQHF. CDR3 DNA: TGTGCCAGCAGCTACGGGACAGGGTCTGGTCAGCCCCAGCATTTT.